This T cell receptor beta chain was profiled in a study of T cells in Graves' hyperthyroidism and ophthalmopathy (dated by TCRdb to about 2019). In the study overall: Peripheral blood was sampled at the time of initial diagnosis, prior to any treatment. A discovery cohort of fewer than 110 patients, roughly 43 with Graves' ophthalmopathy and 55 to 60 with stable Graves' hyperthyroidism, was used to find distinguishing TCR V-J signatures. An independent validation cohort of about 19 hyperthyroidism patients and about 15 patients who later progressed to ophthalmopathy tested prospective prediction of ophthalmopathy. For training and testing, the 100 or so patients in the discovery cohort were randomly divided in a 7:3 ratio. The study also compared thyroid tissue and blood T-cell repertoires from 5 to 7 Graves' hyperthyroidism patients. Following sampling, methimazole starting at 30 mg daily was given to hyperthyroidism patients, and high-dose intravenous methylprednisolone was given to ophthalmopathy patients. The paper describes TCR Vbeta CDR3 sequencing of 135 peripheral blood samples, made up of fewer than 50 ophthalmopathy patients, 70 to 75 hyperthyroidism patients and 17 progressor patients.

Per the germline V gene, LGHNA is the CDR1 and YSLEER is the CDR2. Germline trimming: 0 bases from V, 2 bases from J; junction bases outside gene matches: 2. Including cysteine and phenylalanine, the CDR3 has 17 amino acids. Left in the record is the CDR3 DNA by itself, 51 bases read in frame from the first base. Study-wide conclusions, independent of this receptor: In validation, the model predicted progression to ophthalmopathy with just under 71% sensitivity and roughly 75% specificity, a median of approximately 6.5 months before onset. No statistical method was used to fix the sample size in advance, and group allocation was not hidden from the investigators. A model built on a 13 V-J signature distinguished ophthalmopathy from stable hyperthyroidism, reaching over 85% sensitivity and under 84% specificity in cross-validation and 80%/75% in testing. Blood samples also contained most of the expanded thyroid clonotypes (frequency above 0.001), which suggests that blood repertoires may reflect thyroid immune responses.

This clonotype was recorded many times. What this receptor recognizes is not known. No base quality values were provided; no much bigger clone lies one nucleotide off. The TCR beta CDR3 regions were amplified from RNA transcripts. A first-round RT-PCR of the TCR CDR3 used the HTBI primer set with the Qiagen OneStep RT-PCR kit. The libraries were constructed in a second round of multiplex PCR and then size-selected and purified. The libraries were sequenced on an Illumina HiSeq2000 using paired-end 100 bp reads. The paper's data handling went like this. SOAPnuke was used to process the raw data, with reads discarded if the reads contained adapters or uncalled bases, had a mean Phred below 15, or lacked an exact constant-primer or identifier match. High-quality paired reads were merged using COPE v1.2.5, and each unique nucleotide sequence was defined as a clonotype. MiTCR v1.1 was used to align clonotypes to the IMGT TRBV, TRBD and TRBJ reference segments. Analysis was restricted to V-J combinations with a frequency above 0.0001, which covered about 99% of repertoires. A TCS score was defined as the ratio between F50 (clonal expansion) and ExV (chaos), using BLOSUM62-based TCRdist between CDR3 peptides within each V-J. Welch's t-statistics and random forest reduced roughly 500 V-J features to about 12, which were used in a naive Bayes classifier (R e1071). TCRdb ran its own pipeline on the public reads, namely fastp trimming at Q25 and MiXCR clone calling, and kept in-frame beta chains. CDR3 protein sequences are deduplicated, and each keeps its most common genes and DNA. The V and J calls were not made by the authors but by TCRdb's processing. This sample comprises around 620,000 distinct CDR3 sequences, around 15% of them detected only once. The ten top clones hold less than 4.5% of the sample.

Stable Graves' hyperthyroidism was defined as no progression to ophthalmopathy during 18 months of follow-up. Hyperthyroidism patients were newly diagnosed, with disease duration under 2 months, and aged 18 to 65 years. The study excluded patients with uncontrolled infections, other autoimmune diseases, pregnancy or lactation. Diagnoses relied on clinical symptoms, serum thyroxine and TRAb, thyroid ultrasound and orbital computed tomography. PBMCs were separated from under 11 ml of fresh peripheral blood using Ficoll-Paque density gradient centrifugation. Trizol reagent was used to extract total RNA, and RNA quality was then checked on an Agilent 2100 Bioanalyzer.

This sequence originates from a woman aged 25 to 45 with Graves' hyperthyroidism. In this chain, TRBV4-3 is recombined with TRBJ2-1; 12 bases in between match TRBD2. The sample comprised blood. The DNA reads as follows: TGCGCCAGCAGCCAAGATCTAGCGGGAGGGCCCTACAATGAGCAGTTCTTC. This encodes CASSQDLAGGPYNEQFF.